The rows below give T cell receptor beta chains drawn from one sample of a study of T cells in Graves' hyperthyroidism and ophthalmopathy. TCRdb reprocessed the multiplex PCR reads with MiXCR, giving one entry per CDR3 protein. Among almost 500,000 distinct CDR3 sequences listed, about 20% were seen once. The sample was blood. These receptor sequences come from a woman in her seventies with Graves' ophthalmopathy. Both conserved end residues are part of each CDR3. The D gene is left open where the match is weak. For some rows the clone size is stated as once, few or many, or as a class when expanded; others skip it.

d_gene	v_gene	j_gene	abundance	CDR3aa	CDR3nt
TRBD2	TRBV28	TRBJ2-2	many	CASIEGTSLINTGELFF	TGTGCCAGCATTGAAGGGACTAGCCTCATAAACACCGGGGAGCTGTTTTTT
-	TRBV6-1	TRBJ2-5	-	CASRIWNQETQYF	TGTGCCAGCAGAATATGGAACCAAGAGACCCAGTACTTC
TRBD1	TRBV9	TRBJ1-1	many	CASSVGQLNTEAFF	TGTGCCAGCAGCGTGGGACAGCTGAACACTGAAGCTTTCTTT
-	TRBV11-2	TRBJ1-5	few	CASSLDPGADQPQHF	TGTGCCAGCAGCTTAGATCCAGGGGCCGATCAGCCCCAGCATTTT
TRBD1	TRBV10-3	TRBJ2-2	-	CAISGGQVRPHGAGELFF	TGTGCCATCAGTGGGGGACAGGTCAGGCCACACGGGGCCGGGGAGCTGTTTTTT
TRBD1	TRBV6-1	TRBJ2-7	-	CASSWGTGNYEQYF	TGTGCCAGCAGTTGGGGGACAGGGAACTACGAGCAGTACTTC
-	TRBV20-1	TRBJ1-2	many	CSASGGRGYTF	TGCAGTGCTAGTGGTGGAAGAGGCTACACCTTC
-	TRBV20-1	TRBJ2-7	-	CSASFQSYEQYF	TGCAGTGCTAGCTTTCAGAGCTACGAGCAGTACTTC
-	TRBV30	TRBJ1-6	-	CAWSYHRDSPLHF	TGTGCCTGGAGTTACCACAGGGATTCACCCCTCCACTTT
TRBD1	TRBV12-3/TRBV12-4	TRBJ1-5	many	CASSARQGFNQPQHF	TGTGCCAGCAGCGCCCGACAGGGCTTCAATCAGCCCCAGCATTTT
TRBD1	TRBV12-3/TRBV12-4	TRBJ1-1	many	CASSPRSGGTEAFF	TGTGCCAGCAGCCCCCGGTCAGGGGGCACTGAAGCTTTCTTT
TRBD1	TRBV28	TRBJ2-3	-	CASTGGQGGFTQYF	TGTGCCAGCACTGGGGGACAGGGTGGATTTACGCAGTATTTT
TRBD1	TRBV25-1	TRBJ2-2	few	CASRTGDGELFF	TGTGCCAGTCGAACAGGGGACGGGGAGCTGTTTTTT
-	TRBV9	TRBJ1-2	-	CASSARSTPGAHGCTF	TGTGCCAGCAGCGCCAGATCGACCCCCGGAGCCCATGGCTGCACCTTC
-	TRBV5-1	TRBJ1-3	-	CASRRGSTGNTIYF	TGCGCCAGCAGACGGGGGTCCACTGGAAACACCATATATTTT
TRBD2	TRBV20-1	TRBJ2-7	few	CSVAGGYEQYF	TGCAGTGTAGCGGGAGGCTACGAGCAGTACTTC
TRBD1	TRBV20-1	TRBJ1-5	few	CSAMAGQGNQPQHF	TGCAGTGCTATGGCCGGACAGGGGAATCAGCCCCAGCATTTT
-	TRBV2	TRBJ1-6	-	CASNEPPSPLHF	TGTGCCAGCAACGAGCCCCCTTCGCCCCTCCACTTT
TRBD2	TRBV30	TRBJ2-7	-	CAWSVRTGGFTYEQYF	TGTGCCTGGAGTGTACGTACGGGAGGTTTCACCTACGAGCAGTACTTC
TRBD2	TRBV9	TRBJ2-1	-	CASSGTSGGFGEQFF	TGTGCCAGCAGCGGTACTAGCGGGGGCTTTGGTGAGCAGTTCTTC
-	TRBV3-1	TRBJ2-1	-	CASSHGRYNEQFF	TGTGCCAGCAGCCACGGGCGCTACAATGAGCAGTTCTTC
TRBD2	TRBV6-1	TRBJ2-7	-	CASRLASSYEQYF	TGTGCCAGCAGACTAGCGAGTTCCTACGAGCAGTACTTC
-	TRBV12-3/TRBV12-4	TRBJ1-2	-	CASSLGPSHINYGYTF	TGTGCCAGCAGTTTAGGGCCAAGTCACATTAACTATGGCTACACCTTC
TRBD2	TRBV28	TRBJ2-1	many	CASSSNGLAGVRYNEQFF	TGTGCCAGCAGTTCAAACGGACTAGCGGGAGTACGCTACAATGAGCAGTTCTTC
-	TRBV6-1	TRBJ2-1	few	CAILPVEGTQGEQFF	TGTGCCATCCTGCCCGTGGAGGGGACACAGGGTGAGCAGTTCTTC
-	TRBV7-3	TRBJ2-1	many	CASSVGFGLTNEQFF	TGTGCCAGCAGCGTAGGTTTCGGATTGACGAATGAGCAGTTCTTC
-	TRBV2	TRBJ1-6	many	CASAAGATYNSPLHF	TGTGCCAGCGCGGCGGGGGCCACCTATAATTCACCCCTCCACTTT
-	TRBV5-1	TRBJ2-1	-	CASSSPAQVVFF	TGCGCCAGCAGCTCACCGGCTCAGGTGGTGTTCTTC
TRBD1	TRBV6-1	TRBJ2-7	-	CASSSMETGTVEQYF	TGTGCCAGCAGCTCAATGGAGACAGGGACCGTCGAGCAGTACTTC
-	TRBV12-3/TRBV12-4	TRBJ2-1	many	CASSLFVHEQFF	TGTGCCAGCAGTTTATTCGTCCATGAGCAGTTCTTC
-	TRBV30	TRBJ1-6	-	CAWTLRARDPNSPLHF	TGTGCCTGGACCCTACGGGCCAGGGACCCTAATTCACCCCTCCACTTT
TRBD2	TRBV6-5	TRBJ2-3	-	CASSYLIAGLAGATDTQYF	TGTGCCAGCAGTTACCTTATCGCGGGACTAGCGGGAGCGACAGATACGCAGTATTTT
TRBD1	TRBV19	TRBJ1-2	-	CASHPLTGEGNYGYTF	TGTGCCTCCCACCCCCTCACAGGGGAAGGAAACTATGGCTACACCTTC
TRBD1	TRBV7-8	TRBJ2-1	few	CASSQGGSSSYHPYNEQFF	TGTGCCAGCAGCCAAGGGGGCTCATCCTCCTATCACCCTTACAATGAGCAGTTCTTC
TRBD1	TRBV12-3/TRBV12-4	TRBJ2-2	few	CATAQGAAGELFF	TGTGCCACCGCGCAGGGGGCCGCCGGGGAGCTGTTTTTT
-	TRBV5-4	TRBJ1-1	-	CASTPIRDNTEAFF	TGTGCCAGCACACCAATCCGGGACAACACTGAAGCTTTCTTT
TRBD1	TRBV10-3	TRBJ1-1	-	CAISEYGTENTEAFF	TGTGCCATCAGTGAGTACGGGACAGAGAACACTGAAGCTTTCTTT
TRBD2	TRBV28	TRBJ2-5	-	CASSIAGGSETQYF	TGTGCCAGCTCCATAGCGGGAGGATCGGAGACCCAGTACTTC
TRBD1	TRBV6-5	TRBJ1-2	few	CASSYDGTGNYGYTF	TGTGCCAGCAGTTACGACGGGACAGGGAACTATGGCTACACCTTC
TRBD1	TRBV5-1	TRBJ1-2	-	CASSSDRGHYGYTF	TGCGCCAGCAGCTCAGACAGGGGGCACTATGGCTACACCTTC
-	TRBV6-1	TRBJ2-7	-	CASRPWSGWEQYF	TGTGCCAGCAGACCATGGTCAGGGTGGGAGCAGTACTTC
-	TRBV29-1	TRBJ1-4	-	CSVGSGAGEKLFF	TGCAGCGTTGGGTCGGGGGCTGGGGAAAAACTGTTTTTT
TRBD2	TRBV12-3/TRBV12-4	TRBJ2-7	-	CASSGGEGTSYEQYF	TGTGCCAGCAGCGGGGGGGAGGGGACCTCCTACGAGCAGTACTTC
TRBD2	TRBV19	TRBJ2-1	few	CASSILGLAEDNEQFF	TGTGCCAGTAGTATACTTGGACTAGCGGAAGACAATGAGCAGTTCTTC
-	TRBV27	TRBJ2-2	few	CASSRRPKTGPGELFF	TGTGCCAGCAGCCGACGCCCGAAAACAGGGCCCGGGGAGCTGTTTTTT
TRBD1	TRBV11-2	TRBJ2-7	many	CASSFDRVAYEQYF	TGTGCCAGCAGCTTCGACAGGGTGGCGTACGAGCAGTACTTC
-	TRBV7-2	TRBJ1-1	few	CASSLPYRARGTEAFF	TGTGCCAGCAGCTTACCCTACAGGGCGAGAGGCACTGAAGCTTTCTTT
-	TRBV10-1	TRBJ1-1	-	CASSESFDTEAFF	TGCGCCAGCAGTGAGTCGTTTGACACTGAAGCTTTCTTT
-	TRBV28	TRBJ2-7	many	CASSVPGHGSYEQYF	TGTGCCAGCAGTGTCCCGGGACACGGCTCCTACGAGCAGTACTTC
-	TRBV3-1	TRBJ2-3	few	CASSQGGGNTQYF	TGTGCCAGCAGCCAAGGGGGCGGAAATACGCAGTATTTT
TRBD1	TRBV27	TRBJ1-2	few	CASRDRVDYGYTF	TGTGCCAGCAGGGACAGGGTTGACTATGGCTACACCTTC
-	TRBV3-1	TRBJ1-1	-	CASSQAGGTEAFF	TGTGCCAGCAGCCAGGCGGGTGGCACTGAAGCTTTCTTT